One TCR beta chain is described in this entry. Its specificity is not known. TCRbeta library construction was performed incorporating unique molecular identifiers. TCRdb passed the PCR reads through MiXCR, listing each CDR3 protein once. The table records a few hundred thousand distinct CDR3 sequences, about 17% of them present only once. This specimen belongs to a study of T-cell reconstitution after alpha-beta-depleted transplantation in children. Study-wide findings and caveats: A year had passed since transplant, and T-cell counts and diversity by then came mostly from newly produced T cells. About two months after transplant, alpha-beta T cells reportedly came from several hundred expanded graft clones.

This CDR3 comprises 16 residues. Germline V lookup: CDR1 SGHTA, CDR2 FQGNSA. The V segment lost 5 bases and the J segment 0 bases; nucleotides outside the gene matches: 8. This TCR derives from a boy under two years old who had a stem cell transplant for Wiskott-Aldrich syndrome, so the T cells may come from the graft donor. The V call is TRBV7-2, the J call TRBJ2-3, with TRBD2 identical over 7 bases. The sample consisted of PBMCs, mostly from graft donor cells, taken 360 days after TCRalphabeta/CD19-depleted stem cell transplant. In DNA, the CDR3 is TGTGCCAGCAGCCATACTAGCGTTTTTAGCACAGATACGCAGTATTTT. The encoded protein is CASSHTSVFSTDTQYF.